These 12 T cell receptor beta chains were all obtained from the same sample, sequenced in a study of molecular identifiers for immune sequencing clone quantification. TCRdb independently ran MiXCR on the PCR reads; one entry per CDR3 protein. The sample has about 640,000 distinct CDR3 sequences, 20% seen once. Sequencing used naive CD8+ T cells from blood, with Jurkat cell RNA spiked in. Subset given: FACS-sorted CD8+CD4-CCR7+CD45RA+ naive T cells. The receptors here all came from a human donor in good health. Some libraries in this study had Jurkat cell RNA spiked in.

This clonotype was found many times. This chain joins TRBV11-2 and TRBJ1-4; D is uncertain. Trimming took off 5 bases at V and 6 bases at J, with 22 bases between the two ends. CDR3 length: 17 amino acids. Per germline, CDR1 SGHAT and CDR2 FQNNGV. The CDR3 loop is CASSPVSFPVGDEKLFF. CDR3 DNA: TGTGCCAGCAGCCCTGTTTCGTTTCCCGTGGGAGATGAAAAACTGTTTTTT.

This clonotype has a count of ten or more. The CDR3 spells CASSFIGGITGELFF. The CDR3 region has the DNA TGTGCCAGCAGTTTTATAGGGGGGATCACCGGGGAGCTGTTTTTT. V usage is TRBV12-3 or TRBV12-4 and J usage is TRBJ2-2; D is possibly TRBD1 or TRBD2 (6 bases each). Trimming stripped 3 bases from V and 4 bases from J, with 12 bases between. This CDR3 contains 15 residues.

This clonotype was counted at least ten times. This chain joins TRBV5-1 and TRBJ2-5; 8 bases agree with TRBD2. The CDR3 loop spans 14 amino acids. The V gene end was trimmed by 1 base and the J gene end by 3 bases; junction bases not matched to a gene: 2. Germline V gene data show CDR1 as SGHRS and CDR2 as YFSETQ. CDR3 DNA: TGCGCCAGCAGCTTGTTACTAGCGGAAGAGACCCAGTACTTC. Its translation is CASSLLLAEETQYF.

This clonotype was observed at least ten times. The chain carries TRBV13 and TRBJ2-5; D could derive from TRBD1 or TRBD2 (6 bases each). Deletions cut 0 bases from V and 1 base from J, with 12 bases between. Germline V CDR1 and CDR2: PRHDT, FYEKMQ (reference sequence). The CDR3 extends over 16 amino acids. CDR3 DNA sequence: TGTGCCAGCAGCTTAGGCGCGAAGGGGGGCCAAGAGACCCAGTACTTC. It yields the protein CASSLGAKGGQETQYF. The whole variable domain, remainder taken from reference TRBV13 and TRBJ2-5, is AAGVIQSPRHLIKEKRETATLKCYPIPRHDTVYWYQQGPGQDPQFLISFYEKMQSDKGSIPDRFSAQQFSDYHSELNMSSLELGDSALYFCASSLGAKGGQETQYFGPGTRLLVL.

This clonotype was seen ten or more times. This chain links TRBV20-1 with TRBJ1-6; no clear D gene. Germline loops: CDR1 DFQATT, CDR2 SNEGSKA (reference sequence). V lost 6 bases and J lost 5, with 17 bases in between. CDR3 length: 15 residues. In nucleotides, the CDR3 is TGCAGTGCGGAGGTCCCCGGGAGGGATAATTCACCCCTCCACTTT. It encodes CSAEVPGRDNSPLHF.

This clonotype showed up many times. The V and J genes are TRBV12-3 or TRBV12-4 and TRBJ2-3; D unresolved. The CDR3 runs to 14 residues. V was clipped by 6 bases and J by 2 bases, with 12 bases between them. The CDR3, as DNA: TGTGCCAGCAGCCCCATACCGCCCACAGATACGCAGTATTTT. Residues: CASSPIPPTDTQYF.

This clonotype was found many times. The rearrangement joins TRBV4-3 to TRBJ1-2; the match to TRBD1 covers 8 bases. This CDR3 comprises 16 residues. From germline, CDR1 is LGHNA and CDR2 YSLEER. With 0 bases clipped from V and 8 bases from J, the junction kept 11 bases outside the gene matches. The CDR3 DNA reads TGCGCCAGCAGCCAAGATAGTACAGGGGGAGGTGCAGGCTACACCTTC. It yields the protein CASSQDSTGGGAGYTF.

Many counts were recorded for this clonotype. This sequence joins TRBV6-5 and TRBJ2-5; D may be TRBD1 (7 bases). Germline CDR1 reads MNHEY; CDR2 reads SVGAGI. The ends were cut back, 0 bases at V and 4 bases at J, with 18 bases in the middle. The CDR3 extends over 17 amino acids. In DNA form, the CDR3 reads TGTGCCAGCAGTTACTCGGGTGTCGCAGGGGGGCGAGAGACCCAGTACTTC. This translates into CASSYSGVAGGRETQYF.

On this clonotype: This could be a read error, since a much larger clone is one nucleotide away. J is TRBJ1-1 and V is TRBV6-5; D unresolved. The CDR3 spans 13 residues. Germline V gene sequence: CDR1 MNHEY, CDR2 SVGAGI. In DNA form, the CDR3 reads TGTGCCACCAGTTACGGGCAGAGCACTGAAGCTTTCTTT. This sequence encodes CATSYGQSTEAFF.

This clonotype was found many times. DNA for the CDR3: TGTGCCAGCAGCGAGACGGGACAGGGGTATCCCCAGGAGTACTTC. As protein: CASSETGQGYPQEYF. The chain carries TRBV7-9 and TRBJ2-7; TRBD1 aligns across 10 bases. V was clipped by 5 bases and J by 11 bases; unmatched bases: 15. This CDR3 contains 15 residues. CDR1 is SEHNR, CDR2 FQNEAQ, per germline (reference sequence).

This clonotype appeared many times. V usage is TRBV7-9 and J usage is TRBJ2-5; 13 bases fit TRBD2. Germline V lookup: CDR1 SEHNR, CDR2 FQNEAQ (reference sequence). The CDR3 sequence is 16 residues long. The V gene end was trimmed by 7 bases and the J gene end by 2 bases; junction bases not matched to a gene: 7. CDR3 in DNA: TGTGCCAGCAAAACGGGACTAGCGGGATATCAAGAGACCCAGTACTTC. Translated: CASKTGLAGYQETQYF.

This clonotype has just a few counts. The junction does not match germline at one end; this may be a read error. CDR3 loop: CACSPSSTGGQPQHF. The CDR3 region has the DNA TGCGCCTGCAGCCCCAGCTCTACTGGCGGTCAGCCCCAGCATTTT. The rearrangement uses TRBV4-1 and TRBJ1-5; D is undetermined. CDR1 MGHRA and CDR2 YSYEKL come from the germline V gene. The CDR3 is made up of 15 amino acids.